This T cell receptor beta chain was profiled in a study of T cell responses to AZD1222 COVID-19 vaccine. Sequencing was performed with immunoSEQ multiplex PCR; in TCRdb, only in-frame clones are kept and a portion is missing. The table has about 81,000 clones, around 84% seen once. This CDR3 region has 16 residues. CDR1 and CDR2 from the germline V gene are LGHDT and YNNKEL (reference sequence). J gave up 7 bases and V 1 base, and 5 bases lay outside the gene matches. This clonotype was obtained from an adult who received the AZD1222 COVID-19 vaccine. This specimen was peripheral blood, taken 28 days after the second AZD1222 dose. V gene TRBV3-1 (or the pseudogene TRBV3-2) combines with J gene TRBJ1-5; 12 bases map to TRBD1. CDR3 DNA: TGTGCCAGCAGCCAAGCAGGGACAGGGGGCTGGCAGCCCCAGCATTTT. Protein product: CASSQAGTGGWQPQHF.